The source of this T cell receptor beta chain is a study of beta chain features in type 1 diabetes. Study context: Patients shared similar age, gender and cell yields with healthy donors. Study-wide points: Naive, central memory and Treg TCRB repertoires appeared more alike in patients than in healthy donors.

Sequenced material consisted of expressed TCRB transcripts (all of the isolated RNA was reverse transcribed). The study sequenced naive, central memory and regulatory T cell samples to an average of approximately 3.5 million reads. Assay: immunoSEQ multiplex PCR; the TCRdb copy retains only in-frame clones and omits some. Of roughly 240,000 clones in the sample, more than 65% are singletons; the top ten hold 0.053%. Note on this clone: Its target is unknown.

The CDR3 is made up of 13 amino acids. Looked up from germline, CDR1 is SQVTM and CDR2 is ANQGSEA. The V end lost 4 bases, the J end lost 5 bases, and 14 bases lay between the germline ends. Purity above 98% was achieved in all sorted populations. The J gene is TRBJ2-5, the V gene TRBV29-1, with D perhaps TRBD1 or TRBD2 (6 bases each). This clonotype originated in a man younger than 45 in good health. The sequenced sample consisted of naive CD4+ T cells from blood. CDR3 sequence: CSVVIGGPETQYF. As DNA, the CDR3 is TGCAGCGTTGTGATAGGGGGGCCGGAGACCCAGTACTTC.